This T cell receptor beta chain derives from a study of naive and memory T cell subsets. Germline V gene sequence: CDR1 SGDLS, CDR2 YYNGEE. This CDR3 comprises 13 residues. Trimming removed 3 bases at V and 0 bases at J, with 6 bases between. Ten or more counts support this clonotype. A UMI-containing oligonucleotide was joined by 3' ligation to the TCR cDNA template. Amplification of ligated cDNA took four PCR rounds with SP2 and nested alpha and beta constant primers. TCRdb reanalysed the 5' RACE reads using MiXCR and keeps one entry per CDR3 protein. The sample includes roughly 62,000 distinct CDR3 sequences, around 8% of them seen just once.

V is TRBV9 and J is TRBJ1-2; D ambiguous. The sequence was collected from a female donor in good health. CDR3 coding DNA: TGTGCCAGCAGCGACGGACCTAACTATGGCTACACCTTC. Its protein is CASSDGPNYGYTF. The entire variable domain, with the rest obtained from reference TRBV9 and TRBJ1-2, is as follows: DSGVTQTPKHLITATGQRVTLRCSPRSGDLSVYWYQQSLDQGLQFLIQYYNGEERAKGNILERFSAQQFPDLHSELNLSSLELGDSALYFCASSDGPNYGYTFGSGTRLTVV.